Below, one TCR beta chain is given with its context. The CDR3 covers 14 residues. The germline CDR1 and CDR2 sequences are KGHSH and LQKENI. With V trimmed by 3 bases and J by 3 bases, 2 bases remained unmatched. The study recruited people aged about 18 to 90 years across approximately 25 US areas. Participant-reported clinical history was the basis for cohort assignment. This specimen comes from a study of blood T cell repertoires in COVID-19. About the study: Sample material is recorded as cDNA or gDNA derived from T cells, B-cell-depleted T cells, or PBMCs.

As processed by the authors: Nucleated cell counts were estimated from reference gene primer amplification. Only in-frame clones appear in the TCRdb table, and some are missing; sequencing was by immunoSEQ multiplex PCR. Clone size and V and J calls were adopted from that table, with D and trimming inferred from the DNA. The sample records 150,000 to 200,000 clones, more than 75% being singletons. Specimen: PBMCs or T cells enriched from blood (not recorded which). The chain recombines TRBV18 with TRBJ2-5, with 9 bases lining up with TRBD2. The clonotype comes from a human donor with acute COVID-19. The donor label of this sample is uncertain. CDR3 sequence: CASSPGLAEETQYF. CDR3 nucleotide sequence: TGTGCCAGCTCACCGGGACTAGCCGAAGAGACCCAGTACTTC.